This T cell receptor (beta chain) originates from a study of sequential checkpoint blockade in melanoma. Study information: Patients were randomized 1:1 to nivolumab-then-ipilimumab or ipilimumab-then-nivolumab first-line.

Treatment given: randomized to nivolumab then ipilimumab (arm A) or the reverse (arm B). Produced via immunoSEQ multiplex PCR; TCRdb's table is partial and in-frame only. Altogether about 40,000 clones are present, just under 85% being singletons, with the ten largest covering around 5.4%. The table lists this clone with a count of one. This CDR3 has 15 amino acids. V trimming: 2 bases; J trimming: 5 bases; junction bases outside the gene matches: 6. Germline values: CDR1 MNHEY, CDR2 SMNVEV (reference sequence). This clonotype was sampled from a human donor with melanoma. The chain uses TRBV27 and TRBJ2-1, with 7 bases identical to TRBD2. The material was CD8+ T cells sorted from blood (inferred from file names), obtained from a patient given nivolumab and ipilimumab in sequence. The CDR3 coding sequence is TGTGCCAGCAGTTTACAGCTAGCGGCGAACAATGAGCAGTTCTTC. Amino acid sequence: CASSLQLAANNEQFF.